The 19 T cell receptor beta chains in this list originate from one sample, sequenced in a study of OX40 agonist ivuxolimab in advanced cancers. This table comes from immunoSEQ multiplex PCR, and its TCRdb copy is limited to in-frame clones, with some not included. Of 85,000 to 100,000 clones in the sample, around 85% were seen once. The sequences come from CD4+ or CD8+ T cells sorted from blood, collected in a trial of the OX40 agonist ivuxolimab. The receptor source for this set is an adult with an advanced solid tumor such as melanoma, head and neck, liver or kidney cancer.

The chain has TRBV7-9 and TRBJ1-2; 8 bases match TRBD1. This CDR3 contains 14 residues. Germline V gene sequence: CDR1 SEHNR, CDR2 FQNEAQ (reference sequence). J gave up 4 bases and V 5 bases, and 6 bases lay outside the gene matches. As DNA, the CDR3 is TGTGCCAGCAGCCTGGACAGGGATCTCTATGGCTACACCTTC. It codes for CASSLDRDLYGYTF.

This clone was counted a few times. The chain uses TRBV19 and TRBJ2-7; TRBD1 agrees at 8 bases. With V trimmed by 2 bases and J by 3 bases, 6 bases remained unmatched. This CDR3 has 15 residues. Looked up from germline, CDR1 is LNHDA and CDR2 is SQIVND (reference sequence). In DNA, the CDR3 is TGTGCCAGTAGTATACAACAGGGGGGAGGCTACGAGCAGTACTTC. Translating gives CASSIQQGGGYEQYF.

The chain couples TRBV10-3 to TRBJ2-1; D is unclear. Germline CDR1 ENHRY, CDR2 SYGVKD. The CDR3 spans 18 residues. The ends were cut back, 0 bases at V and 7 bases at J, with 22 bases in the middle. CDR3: CAISESFARLGMGNEQFF. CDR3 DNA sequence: TGTGCCATCAGTGAGTCGTTTGCGCGGCTAGGCATGGGGAATGAGCAGTTCTTC.

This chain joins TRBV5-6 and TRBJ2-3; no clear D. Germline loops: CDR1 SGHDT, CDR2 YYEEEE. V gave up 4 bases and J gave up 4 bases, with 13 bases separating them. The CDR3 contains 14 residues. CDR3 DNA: TGTGCCAGCAGCCTCTGGGGTGGGGCAGATACGCAGTATTTT. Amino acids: CASSLWGGADTQYF.

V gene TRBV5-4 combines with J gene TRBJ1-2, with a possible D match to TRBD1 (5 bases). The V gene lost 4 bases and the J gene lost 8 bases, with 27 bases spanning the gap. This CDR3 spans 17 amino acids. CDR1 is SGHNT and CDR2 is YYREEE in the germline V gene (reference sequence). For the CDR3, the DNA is TGTGCCAGCAGCAATCCCTTTAATAATTTGGGGCTAGGCGGCTACACCTTC. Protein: CASSNPFNNLGLGGYTF.

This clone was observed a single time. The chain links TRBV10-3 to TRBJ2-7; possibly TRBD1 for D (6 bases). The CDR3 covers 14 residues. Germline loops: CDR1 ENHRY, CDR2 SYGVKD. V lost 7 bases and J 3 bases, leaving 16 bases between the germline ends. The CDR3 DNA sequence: TGTGCCATCACTTCGGGACAACCTGGCTACGAGCAGTACTTC. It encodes CAITSGQPGYEQYF.

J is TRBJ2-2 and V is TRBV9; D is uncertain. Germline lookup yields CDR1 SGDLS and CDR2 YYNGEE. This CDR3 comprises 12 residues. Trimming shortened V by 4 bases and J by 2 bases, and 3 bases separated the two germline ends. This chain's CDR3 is CASSLNTGELFF. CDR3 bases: TGTGCCAGCAGCCTTAACACCGGGGAGCTGTTTTTT.

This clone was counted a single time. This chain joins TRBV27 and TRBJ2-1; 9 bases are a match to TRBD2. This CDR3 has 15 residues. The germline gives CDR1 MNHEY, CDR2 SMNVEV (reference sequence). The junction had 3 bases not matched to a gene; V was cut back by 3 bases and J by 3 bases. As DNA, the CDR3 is TGTGCCAGCAGTTTCCAGACTAGCGGCTACAATGAGCAGTTCTTC. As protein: CASSFQTSGYNEQFF.

The CDR3 spells CASRMTELAKNIQYF. CDR3 bases: TGTGCCAGCAGGATGACAGAACTAGCCAAAAACATTCAGTACTTC. This chain joins TRBV6-5 and TRBJ2-4; possibly TRBD1 for D (5 bases). CDR3 length: 15 residues. The germline V and J ends were trimmed by 6 bases and 0 bases, with 12 bases remaining between them. CDR1 is MNHEY, CDR2 SVGAGI, per germline.

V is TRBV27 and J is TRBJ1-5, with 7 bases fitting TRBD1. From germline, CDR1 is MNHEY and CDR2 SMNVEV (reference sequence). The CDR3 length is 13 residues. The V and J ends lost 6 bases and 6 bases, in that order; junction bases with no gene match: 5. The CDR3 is CASSPDRAQPQHF. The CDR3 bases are TGTGCCAGCAGCCCTGACAGGGCTCAGCCCCAGCATTTT.

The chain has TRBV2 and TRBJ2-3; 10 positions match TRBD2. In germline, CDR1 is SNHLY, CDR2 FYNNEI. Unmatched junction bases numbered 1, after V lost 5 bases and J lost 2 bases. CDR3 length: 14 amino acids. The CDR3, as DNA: TGTGCCAGCAGTCTAGCGGGGGCCACAGATACGCAGTATTTT. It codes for CASSLAGATDTQYF. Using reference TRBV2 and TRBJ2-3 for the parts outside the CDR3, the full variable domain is EPEVTQTPSHQVTQMGQEVILRCVPISNHLYFYWYRQILGQKVEFLVSFYNNEISEKSEIFDDQFSVERPDGSNFTLKIRSTKLEDSAMYFCASSLAGATDTQYFGPGTRLTVL.

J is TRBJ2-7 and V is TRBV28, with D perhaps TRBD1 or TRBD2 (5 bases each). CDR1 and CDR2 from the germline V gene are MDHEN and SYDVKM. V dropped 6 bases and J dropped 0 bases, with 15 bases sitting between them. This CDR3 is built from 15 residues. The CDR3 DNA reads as TGTGCCAGCAGCTCGCTATGGGGGATCTCCTACGAGCAGTACGTC. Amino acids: CASSSLWGISYEQYV.

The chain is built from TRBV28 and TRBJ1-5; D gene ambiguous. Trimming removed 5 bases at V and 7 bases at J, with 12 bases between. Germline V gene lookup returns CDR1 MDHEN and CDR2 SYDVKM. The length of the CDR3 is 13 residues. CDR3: CASSNYRMQPQHF. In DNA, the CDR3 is TGTGCCAGCAGTAATTACAGAATGCAGCCCCAGCATTTT. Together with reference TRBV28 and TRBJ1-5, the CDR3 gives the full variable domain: DVKVTQSSRYLVKRTGEKVFLECVQDMDHENMFWYRQDPGLGLRLIYFSYDVKMKEKGDIPEGYSVSREKKERFSLILESASTNQTSMYLCASSNYRMQPQHFGDGTRLSIL.

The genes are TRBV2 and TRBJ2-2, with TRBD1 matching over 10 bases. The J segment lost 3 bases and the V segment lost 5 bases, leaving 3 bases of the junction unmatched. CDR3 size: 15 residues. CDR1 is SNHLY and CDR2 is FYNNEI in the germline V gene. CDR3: CASSPGQGDTGELFF. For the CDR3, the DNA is TGTGCCAGCAGTCCTGGACAGGGGGACACCGGGGAGCTGTTTTTT. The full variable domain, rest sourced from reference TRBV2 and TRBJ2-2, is EPEVTQTPSHQVTQMGQEVILRCVPISNHLYFYWYRQILGQKVEFLVSFYNNEISEKSEIFDDQFSVERPDGSNFTLKIRSTKLEDSAMYFCASSPGQGDTGELFFGEGSRLTVL.

CDR3 bases: TGTGCCAGCACCACCTTGGGACGAAAAGATGGGGGAAACACCATATATTTT. This gives the protein CASTTLGRKDGGNTIYF. V is TRBV28 and J is TRBJ1-3; D possibly corresponds to TRBD1 (5 bases). CDR1 and CDR2 (germline): MDHEN, SYDVKM. V was shortened by 7 bases and J by 4 bases, with 23 bases between the two germline ends. The CDR3 is made up of 17 amino acids.

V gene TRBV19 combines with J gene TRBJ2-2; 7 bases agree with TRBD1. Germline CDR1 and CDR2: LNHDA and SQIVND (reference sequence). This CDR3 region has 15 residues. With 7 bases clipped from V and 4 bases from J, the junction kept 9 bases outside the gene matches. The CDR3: CASIPGGWGTGELFF. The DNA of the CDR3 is TGTGCCAGTATCCCAGGGGGATGGGGCACCGGGGAGCTGTTTTTT.

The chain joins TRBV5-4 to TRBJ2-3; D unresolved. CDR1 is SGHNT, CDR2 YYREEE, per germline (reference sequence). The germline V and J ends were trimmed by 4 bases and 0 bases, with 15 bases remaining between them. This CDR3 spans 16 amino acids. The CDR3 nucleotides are TGTGCCAGCAGCGGGTCGCGATCGGGTAGCACAGATACGCAGTATTTT. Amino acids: CASSGSRSGSTDTQYF.

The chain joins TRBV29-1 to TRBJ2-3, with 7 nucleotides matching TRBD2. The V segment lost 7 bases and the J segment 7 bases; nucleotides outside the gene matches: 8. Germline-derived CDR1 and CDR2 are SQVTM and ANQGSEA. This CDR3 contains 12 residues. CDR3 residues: CSGHGTTYTQYF. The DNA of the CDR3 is TGCAGCGGGCACGGGACTACCTATACGCAGTATTTT.

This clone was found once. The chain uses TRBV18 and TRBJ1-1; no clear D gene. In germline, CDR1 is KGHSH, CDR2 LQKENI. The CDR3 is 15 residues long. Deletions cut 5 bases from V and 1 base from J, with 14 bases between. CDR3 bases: TGTGCCAGCTCAGAGATGGCCTCAAGGAACACTGAAGCTTTCTTT. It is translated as CASSEMASRNTEAFF. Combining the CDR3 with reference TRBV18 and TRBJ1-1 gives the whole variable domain NAGVMQNPRHLVRRRGQEARLRCSPMKGHSHVYWYRQLPEEGLKFMVYLQKENIIDESGMPKERFSAEFPKEGPSILRIQQVVRGDSAAYFCASSEMASRNTEAFFGQGTRLTVV.